The next 4 T cell receptor beta chains were all read from a single sample in a study of blood T cell repertoires in COVID-19. Method: immunoSEQ multiplex PCR; TCRdb's copy keeps in-frame clones and lacks some. The sample yields some 300,000 clones, over 80% seen once. Sample: peripheral blood. The receptors here all came from a woman aged 45-60 years with COVID-19, enrolled during active disease.

The chain uses TRBV18 and TRBJ1-4, with 10 bases matching TRBD1. The ends lost 3 bases at V and 13 bases at J; junction bases unmatched: 11. This CDR3 is 15 amino acids long. The V gene's germline CDR1 is KGHSH and CDR2 LQKENI. CDR3 loop: CASSPGAGTGVLLFF. The CDR3 DNA reads TGTGCCAGCTCACCGGGTGCCGGGACAGGGGTTTTACTGTTTTTT.

The rearrangement links TRBV5-4 to TRBJ2-7; 9 positions agree with TRBD2. CDR1 is SGHNT, CDR2 YYREEE, per germline (reference sequence). The CDR3 extends over 17 amino acids. The ends lost 5 bases at V and 4 bases at J; junction bases unmatched: 16. DNA for the CDR3: TGTGCCAGCAGTACCAACGGCGGGAGGGGATCCCGATACGAGCAGTACTTC. Translated, it gives CASSTNGGRGSRYEQYF.

The count of this clone is one. The chain recombines TRBV11-2 with TRBJ1-2; possible D gene TRBD1, 6 bases. CDR3 length: 14 amino acids. Germline V lookup: CDR1 SGHAT, CDR2 FQNNGV. Deletions cut 3 bases from V and 1 base from J, with 9 bases between. CDR3 protein: CASSLDSVNYGYTF. For the CDR3, the DNA is TGTGCCAGCAGCTTGGACAGCGTTAACTATGGCTACACCTTC.

A word on this clone: Other DNA sequences of this sample code for an identical CDR3. The chain has TRBV27 and TRBJ2-7; TRBD2 matches 10 bases. The CDR3 is made up of 14 amino acids. Germline lookup yields CDR1 MNHEY and CDR2 SMNVEV (reference sequence). V lost 6 bases and J lost 4; bases outside the gene matches: 6. CDR3 sequence reads: CASRLAGGPYEQYF. Written as DNA, the CDR3 is TGTGCCAGCAGGTTAGCGGGAGGCCCTTACGAGCAGTACTTC.